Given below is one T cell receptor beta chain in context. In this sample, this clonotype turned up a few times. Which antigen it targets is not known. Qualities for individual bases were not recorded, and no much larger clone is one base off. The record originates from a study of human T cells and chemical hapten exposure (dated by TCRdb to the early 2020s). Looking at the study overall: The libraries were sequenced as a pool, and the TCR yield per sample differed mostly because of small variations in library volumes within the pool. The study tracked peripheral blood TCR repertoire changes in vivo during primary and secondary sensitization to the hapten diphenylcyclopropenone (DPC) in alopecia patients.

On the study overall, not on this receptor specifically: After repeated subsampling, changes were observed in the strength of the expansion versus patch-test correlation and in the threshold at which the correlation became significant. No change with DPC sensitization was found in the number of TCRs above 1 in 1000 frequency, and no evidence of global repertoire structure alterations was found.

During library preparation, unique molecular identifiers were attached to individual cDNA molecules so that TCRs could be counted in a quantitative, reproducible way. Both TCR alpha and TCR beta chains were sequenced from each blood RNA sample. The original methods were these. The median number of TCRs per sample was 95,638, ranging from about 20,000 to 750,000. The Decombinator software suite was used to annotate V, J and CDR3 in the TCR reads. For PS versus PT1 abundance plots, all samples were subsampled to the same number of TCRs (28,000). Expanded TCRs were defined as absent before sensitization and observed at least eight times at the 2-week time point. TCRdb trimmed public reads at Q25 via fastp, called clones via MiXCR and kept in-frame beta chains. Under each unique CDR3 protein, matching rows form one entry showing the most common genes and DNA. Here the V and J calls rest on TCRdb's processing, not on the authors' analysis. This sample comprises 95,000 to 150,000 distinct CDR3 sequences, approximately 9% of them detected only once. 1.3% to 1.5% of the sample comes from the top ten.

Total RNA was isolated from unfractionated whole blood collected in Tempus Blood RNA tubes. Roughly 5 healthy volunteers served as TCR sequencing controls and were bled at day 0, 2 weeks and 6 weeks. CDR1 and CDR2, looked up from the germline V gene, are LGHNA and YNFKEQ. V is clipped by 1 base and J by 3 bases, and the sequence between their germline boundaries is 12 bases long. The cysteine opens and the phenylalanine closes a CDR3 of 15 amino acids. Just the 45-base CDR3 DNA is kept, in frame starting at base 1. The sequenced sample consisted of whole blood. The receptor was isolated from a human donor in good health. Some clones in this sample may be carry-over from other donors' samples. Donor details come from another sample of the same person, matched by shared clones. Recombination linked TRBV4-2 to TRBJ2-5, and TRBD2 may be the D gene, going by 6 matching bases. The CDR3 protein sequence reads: CASSQAPWGEETQYF. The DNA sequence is TGTGCCAGCAGCCAAGCCCCTTGGGGGGAAGAGACCCAGTACTTC.